This T cell receptor beta chain comes out of a study of cytomegalovirus exposure and HLA in healthy donors. Overall study: A preliminary data release comprised about 85 million unique TCRs obtained from HLA-typed donors.

Researchers ran the PCR with 60 Vbeta and 13 Jbeta primers. This table comes from immunoSEQ multiplex PCR, and its TCRdb copy is limited to in-frame clones, with some not included. The sample has under 150,000 clones, approximately 83% seen once. Deletions cut 5 bases from V and 0 bases from J, with 7 bases between. Germline lookup yields CDR1 SGHVS and CDR2 FNYEAQ. The CDR3 has 14 amino acids. Only a few counts were recorded for this clone. Its target is not known. Notes on the study in general: Accurate predictions that matched the HLA-A and HLA-B alleles of most subjects were reportedly made from TCR beta sequences. The investigators catalogued 150 or so TCR beta chains as cytomegalovirus-associated.

The specimen sequenced was PBMCs. The chain joins TRBV7-6 to TRBJ1-4; the D is unclear. The clonotype comes from a woman between 18 and 29 years old in good health and CMV-seronegative. The CDR3 reads CASSPQSTNEKLFF. In nucleotides, the CDR3 is TGTGCCAGCAGCCCACAGTCAACTAATGAAAAACTGTTTTTT. Full variable domain (rest looked up from reference TRBV7-6 and TRBJ1-4): GAGVSQSPRYKVTKRGQDVALRCDPISGHVSLYWYRQALGQGPEFLTYFNYEAQQDKSGLPNDRFSAERPEGSISTLTIQRTEQRDSAMYRCASSPQSTNEKLFFGSGTQLSVL.